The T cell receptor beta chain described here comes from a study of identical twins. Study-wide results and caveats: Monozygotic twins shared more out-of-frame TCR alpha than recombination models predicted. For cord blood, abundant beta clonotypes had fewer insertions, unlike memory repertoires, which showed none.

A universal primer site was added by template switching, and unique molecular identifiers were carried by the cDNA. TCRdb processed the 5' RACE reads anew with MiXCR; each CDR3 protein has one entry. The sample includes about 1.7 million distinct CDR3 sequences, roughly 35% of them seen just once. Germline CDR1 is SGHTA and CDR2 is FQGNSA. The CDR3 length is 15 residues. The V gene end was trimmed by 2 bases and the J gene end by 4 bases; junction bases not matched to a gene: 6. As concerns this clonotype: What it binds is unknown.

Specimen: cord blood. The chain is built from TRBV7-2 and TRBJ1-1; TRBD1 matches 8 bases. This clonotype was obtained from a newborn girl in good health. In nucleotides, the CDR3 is TGTGCCAGCAGCTTAAGCCGGGACAGGACCACTGAAGCTTTCTTT. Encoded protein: CASSLSRDRTTEAFF. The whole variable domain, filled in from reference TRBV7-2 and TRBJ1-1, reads GAGVSQSPSNKVTEKGKDVELRCDPISGHTALYWYRQSLGQGLEFLIYFQGNSAPDKSGLPSDRFSAERTGGSVSTLTIQRTQQEDSAVYLCASSLSRDRTTEAFFGQGTRLTVV.